This is a list of T cell receptor beta chains from one sample in a study of Graves' ophthalmopathy and Graves' hyperthyroidism. TCRdb reprocessed the multiplex PCR reads via MiXCR and lists one record per CDR3 protein. The table has about 550,000 distinct CDR3 sequences, under 40% seen once. Sequenced material: peripheral blood or thyroid tissue (not recorded which). The source is an adult man with Graves' hyperthyroidism. The CDR3 runs from the conserved cysteine through the conserved F or W. Fields, in order: D gene, J gene, clone size, V gene, CDR3 length, CDR3 protein, CDR3 DNA. The D gene is left open where the match is weak. Clone size, where shown, is once, few, many, or a class for clones that have expanded.

TRBD1,TRBJ2-7,many,TRBV29-1,14,CSVLGTGGGYEQYF,TGCAGCGTCCTCGGGACAGGGGGTGGCTACGAGCAGTACTTC
TRBD1,TRBJ2-2,.,TRBV6-5,16,CASRPGTGGAAGELFF,TGTGCCAGCAGGCCCGGGACAGGGGGCGCGGCCGGGGAGCTGTTTTTT
.,TRBJ2-3,few,TRBV7-2,14,CASSGRQLADTQYF,TGTGCCAGCAGCGGGAGGCAGCTGGCAGATACGCAGTATTTT
.,TRBJ1-6,many,TRBV12-3/TRBV12-4,14,CASSLQGRNSPLHF,TGTGCCAGCAGTTTACAGGGGCGTAATTCACCCCTCCACTTT
.,TRBJ2-2,few,TRBV28,15,CASSFDLQSTGELFF,TGTGCCAGCAGTTTTGATCTCCAATCAACCGGGGAGCTGTTTTTT
.,TRBJ1-2,.,TRBV10-3,15,CAISERTAGMDGYTF,TGTGCCATCAGTGAGCGGACAGCAGGGATGGATGGCTACACCTTC
TRBD1,TRBJ2-7,many,TRBV24-1,14,CATSDSDRAYEQYF,TGTGCCACCAGTGATTCGGACAGGGCCTACGAGCAGTACTTC
TRBD1,TRBJ2-5,once,TRBV6-4,15,CASSPGTGGIETQYF,TGTGCCAGCAGTCCCGGGACAGGGGGGATAGAGACCCAGTACTTC
TRBD1,TRBJ1-2,.,TRBV13,15,CASSQGQGIYYGYTF,TGTGCCAGCAGCCAGGGACAGGGAATATACTATGGCTACACCTTC
.,TRBJ2-3,.,TRBV19,14,CASSILGLTDTQYF,TGTGCCAGTAGTATTCTGGGCCTAACAGATACGCAGTATTTT
.,TRBJ1-2,many,TRBV7-9,16,CASSLMSFVLNYGYTF,TGTGCCAGCAGCTTAATGTCTTTCGTTCTTAACTATGGCTACACCTTC
.,TRBJ1-2,.,TRBV29-1,11,CSVETGEGYTF,TGCAGCGTTGAAACGGGGGAGGGCTACACCTTC
.,TRBJ2-2,many,TRBV10-1,13,CASSESGTGELFF,TGCGCCAGCAGTGAGTCGGGGACCGGGGAGCTGTTTTTT
.,TRBJ2-7,few,TRBV28,13,CASSGTHVDWENF,TGTGCCAGCAGCGGGACCCATGTCGATTGGGAAAACTTC
.,TRBJ1-5,many,TRBV12-3/TRBV12-4,15,CASSFSGRVDQPQHF,TGTGCCAGCAGTTTCTCGGGGAGAGTGGATCAGCCCCAGCATTTT
TRBD1,TRBJ1-5,many,TRBV2,13,CASGQGPLQPQHF,TGTGCCAGCGGACAGGGCCCGCTTCAGCCCCAGCATTTT
.,TRBJ2-7,many,TRBV5-5,14,CASSSRVSSYEQYF,TGTGCCAGCAGCAGTAGGGTGAGCTCCTACGAGCAGTACTTC
.,TRBJ1-2,once,TRBV20-1,12,CSARRAETGNTF,TGCAGTGCTAGGAGAGCTGAGACTGGAAACACCTTC